What follows are 21 T cell receptor beta chains derived from one specimen sequenced in a study of OX40 agonist ivuxolimab in advanced cancers. Here immunoSEQ multiplex PCR was the method, and the copy in TCRdb shows in-frame clones only, minus some. The sample includes about 89,000 clones, just over 90% of them seen just once. Material: CD4+ or CD8+ T cells sorted from blood, obtained in a trial of the OX40 agonist ivuxolimab. The receptors were sampled from an adult with an advanced solid tumor such as melanoma, head and neck, liver or kidney cancer.

The gene calls are TRBV7-6 and TRBJ2-5; D not resolved. The assigned J gene may be wrong: the sequence end matches TRBJ2-7 better. CDR1 is SGHVS, CDR2 FNYEAQ, per germline. The CDR3 runs 14 residues. CDR3 nucleotides: TGTGCCAGCAGCTTAGAAGTGTCATCCCTCGAGCAGTACTTC. Translated, it gives CASSLEVSSLEQYF.

V usage is TRBV7-2 and J usage is TRBJ1-5, with no clear D. The CDR3 is made up of 14 amino acids. V was clipped by 5 bases and J by 0 bases, with 8 bases between them. In germline, CDR1 is SGHTA, CDR2 FQGNSA. CDR3 in amino acids: CASSPTVSNQPQHF. In nucleotides, the CDR3 is TGTGCCAGCAGCCCCACCGTTAGCAATCAGCCCCAGCATTTT.

This clone was seen only once. The chain combines TRBV5-1 with TRBJ1-1; the D gene is possibly TRBD1 (5 bases). This CDR3 is 16 amino acids long. From germline, CDR1 is SGHRS and CDR2 YFSETQ. V shed 0 bases and J shed 1 base, with 13 bases lying between them. CDR3 amino acids: CASSLGTGTGNTEAFF. CDR3 sequence (DNA): TGCGCCAGCAGCTTGGGTACAGGCACAGGGAACACTGAAGCTTTCTTT.

The chain uses TRBV14 and TRBJ2-6, with 12 bases aligning to TRBD1. CDR3 length equals 17 residues. Per the germline V gene, CDR1 is SGHDN and CDR2 is FVKESK. V dropped 4 bases and J dropped 1; count of bases not matched to a gene: 2. The CDR3 reads CASSRDRGRSGANVLTF. The CDR3 coding sequence is TGTGCCAGCAGCCGGGACAGGGGGCGATCTGGGGCCAACGTCCTGACTTTC.

This chain uses TRBV5-1 with TRBJ2-2; 11 bases line up with TRBD1. Germline loops: CDR1 SGHRS, CDR2 YFSETQ. CDR3 size: 15 residues. J lost 5 bases, V lost 5 bases, and 5 bases had no gene match. CDR3 DNA: TGCGCCAGCAGAGGACAGGGGGCGATTACCGGGGAGCTGTTTTTT. The encoded protein is CASRGQGAITGELFF.

This clone was seen a single time. CDR3 region: CASTAGSGGYTF. As DNA, the CDR3 is TGTGCCAGCACCGCAGGGTCCGGTGGCTACACCTTC. The gene calls are TRBV6-6 and TRBJ1-2, with TRBD1 as a possible D gene (5 bases). CDR3 length equals 12 residues. Trimming left V 7 bases short and J 7 bases short, with 13 bases between. In germline, CDR1 is MNHNY, CDR2 SVGAGI (reference sequence).

The gene calls are TRBV9 and TRBJ1-1; D may be TRBD1 (6 bases). CDR1 and CDR2 (germline): SGDLS, YYNGEE. V was cut by 4 bases and J by 4 bases, with 20 bases left in between. The CDR3 is 16 amino acids. This chain's CDR3 is CASSPLGGGGGTEAFF. CDR3 DNA sequence: TGTGCCAGCAGCCCCTTAGGTGGGGGCGGCGGCACTGAAGCTTTCTTT.

This clone was seen only a few times. CDR3 amino acids: CASRTLGSGRANNEQFF. The CDR3 DNA sequence: TGTGCCAGCAGGACCCTTGGTAGCGGGAGGGCCAACAATGAGCAGTTCTTC. The gene calls are TRBV13 and TRBJ2-1; 11 bases are shared with TRBD2. V gave up 6 bases and J gave up 5 bases; unmatched junction bases: 12. Germline CDR1 and CDR2: PRHDT and FYEKMQ (reference sequence). The length of the CDR3 is 17 residues.

The chain employs TRBV7-2 and TRBJ2-7; D ambiguous. V gave up 5 bases and J gave up 0 bases, with 11 bases separating them. This CDR3 spans 14 amino acids. Looked up from germline, CDR1 is SGHTA and CDR2 is FQGNSA. CDR3 residues: CASSPRQDSYEQYF. The CDR3 nucleotides are TGTGCCAGCAGCCCCAGACAAGACTCCTACGAGCAGTACTTC. Based on the CDR3 plus reference TRBV7-2 and TRBJ2-7, the full variable domain is GAGVSQSPSNKVTEKGKDVELRCDPISGHTALYWYRQSLGQGLEFLIYFQGNSAPDKSGLPSDRFSAERTGGSVSTLTIQRTQQEDSAVYLCASSPRQDSYEQYFGPGTRLTVT.

This chain joins TRBV6-6 and TRBJ1-5, with D unclear. Per germline, CDR1 MNHNY and CDR2 SVGAGI (reference sequence). V lost 0 bases, J lost 8 bases, and 17 bases lay in between. This CDR3 has 16 amino acids. CDR3 region: CASSYSLANDFEPQHF. DNA of the CDR3: TGTGCCAGCAGTTACTCGTTGGCTAATGATTTTGAGCCCCAGCATTTT.

J is TRBJ2-3 and V is TRBV6-1; possible D gene TRBD2, 6 bases. CDR3 length equals 16 residues. Germline loops: CDR1 MNHNS, CDR2 SASEGT. V dropped 2 bases and J dropped 1 base, with 13 bases sitting between them. The CDR3 reads CASSELTRPRTDTQYF. As DNA, the CDR3 is TGTGCCAGCAGTGAATTGACTAGGCCACGCACAGATACGCAGTATTTT.

The rearrangement uses TRBV5-4 and TRBJ2-3; the D call may be TRBD1 or TRBD2 (6 bases each). The CDR3 runs to 14 residues. Trimming shortened V by 1 base and J by 11 bases, and 17 bases separated the two germline ends. From germline, CDR1 is SGHNT and CDR2 YYREEE (reference sequence). The CDR3 region has the DNA TGTGCCAGCAGCTTGCCGGGGGCGGGTCAGGGGCAGTATTTT. Protein sequence: CASSLPGAGQGQYF.

This clone appeared a single time. This sequence joins TRBV28 and TRBJ1-5, with D perhaps TRBD1 (5 bases). Germline-derived CDR1 and CDR2 are MDHEN and SYDVKM. This CDR3 spans 15 amino acids. The V gene lost 7 bases and the J gene lost 5 bases, with 18 bases spanning the gap. Here the CDR3 DNA reads TGTGCCAGCACCGACTGGGGGGGGATGCATCAGCCCCAGCATTTT. Amino acids: CASTDWGGMHQPQHF.

This clone appeared a single time. This chain joins TRBV4-3 and TRBJ1-5, with TRBD1 identical over 8 bases. The CDR3 contains 16 residues. Germline trimming cut 0 bases from V and 7 bases from J; bases unmatched to any gene: 8. CDR1 is LGHNA, CDR2 YSLEER, per germline. The CDR3 is CASSQESQGAYQPQHF. The CDR3 DNA is TGCGCCAGCAGCCAAGAGAGTCAGGGGGCGTACCAGCCCCAGCATTTT.

The chain links TRBV6-1 to TRBJ2-5; possible D gene TRBD2, 6 bases. CDR1 and CDR2 from the germline V gene are MNHNS and SASEGT. V lost 1 base and J lost 2, with 14 bases in between. The CDR3 runs to 16 residues. Here the CDR3 reads CASSEVLGLLQETQYF. The CDR3 DNA reads TGTGCCAGCAGTGAAGTGCTCGGACTACTACAAGAGACCCAGTACTTC.

This chain connects TRBV28 to TRBJ1-4, with D unresolved. Trimming shortened V by 4 bases and J by 8 bases, and 17 bases separated the two germline ends. Germline CDR1 MDHEN, CDR2 SYDVKM. This CDR3 spans 15 amino acids. CDR3: CASSSGGFFREKLFF. The DNA for the CDR3 is TGTGCCAGCAGTTCTGGCGGGTTCTTTAGAGAAAAACTGTTTTTT.

V usage is TRBV2 and J usage is TRBJ2-5, with no clear D. The CDR3 totals 11 residues. V was clipped by 8 bases and J by 0 bases, with 4 bases between them. Germline CDR1 reads SNHLY; CDR2 reads FYNNEI. The chain's CDR3 is CASRYQETQYF. Here the CDR3 DNA reads TGTGCCAGCCGATACCAAGAGACCCAGTACTTC.

As concerns this clone: Other DNA sequences in this specimen translate into the identical CDR3. The CDR3 DNA reads as TGTGCCAGCAGCTTAGCGGGTAGCTCCTACAATGAGCAGTTCTTC. Residues: CASSLAGSSYNEQFF. The gene calls are TRBV7-2 and TRBJ2-1, with D uncertain. CDR1 is SGHTA and CDR2 is FQGNSA in the germline V gene. With 0 bases removed from V and 0 bases from J, the gap between germline ends came to 6 bases. CDR3 size: 15 residues.

This chain's CDR3 is CASSPKGGHTSYEQYF. In nucleotides, the CDR3 is TGTGCCAGCAGCCCTAAGGGGGGGCATACCTCCTACGAGCAGTACTTC. The rearrangement uses TRBV11-1 and TRBJ2-7; the D gene is possibly TRBD2 (7 bases). Trimming removed 5 bases at V and 0 bases at J, with 17 bases between. The CDR3 extends over 16 amino acids. In germline, CDR1 is SGHAT, CDR2 FQDESV (reference sequence).

The V gene is TRBV5-1, the J gene TRBJ2-7; a possible D gene is TRBD1 (6 bases). Germline assignment: CDR1 SGHRS and CDR2 YFSETQ. The CDR3 length is 16 residues. Trimming stripped 1 base from V and 5 bases from J, with 19 bases between. CDR3 DNA: TGCGCCAGCAGCTTGTATCGACAGGACAGAGATCACGAGCAGTACTTC. Translating gives CASSLYRQDRDHEQYF.

The gene calls are TRBV20-1 and TRBJ2-2; D is unresolved. The germline gives CDR1 DFQATT, CDR2 SNEGSKA (reference sequence). This CDR3 is 11 amino acids long. V gave up 3 bases and J gave up 7 bases, with 6 bases separating them. Here the CDR3 DNA reads TGCAGTGCTAGTTTAAACGGGGAGCTGTTTTTT. Translated: CSASLNGELFF.